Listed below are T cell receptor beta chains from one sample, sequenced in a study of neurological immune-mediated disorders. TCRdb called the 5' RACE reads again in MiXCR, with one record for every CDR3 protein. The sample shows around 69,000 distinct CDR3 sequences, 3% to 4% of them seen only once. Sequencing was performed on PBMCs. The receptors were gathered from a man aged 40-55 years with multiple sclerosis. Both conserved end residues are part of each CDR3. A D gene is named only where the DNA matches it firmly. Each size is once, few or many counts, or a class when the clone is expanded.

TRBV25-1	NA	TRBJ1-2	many	CASSEGHGYTF	TGTGCCAGCAGTGAGGGGCATGGCTACACCTTC
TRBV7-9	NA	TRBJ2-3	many	CASSSLGGNTDTQYF	TGTGCCAGCAGCTCTCTGGGGGGCAACACAGATACGCAGTATTTT
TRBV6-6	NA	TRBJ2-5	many	CASSYGGTPVGTQYF	TGTGCCAGCAGTTATGGCGGGACCCCGGTGGGGACCCAGTACTTC
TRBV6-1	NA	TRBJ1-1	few	CASIDSMNTEAFF	TGTGCCAGCATTGACAGCATGAACACTGAAGCTTTCTTT
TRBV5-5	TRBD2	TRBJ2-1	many	CASSLYSGSAYNEQFF	TGTGCCAGCAGCTTGTATAGCGGGAGCGCCTACAATGAGCAGTTCTTC
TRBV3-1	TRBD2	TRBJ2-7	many	CASSHLSGSSYEQYF	TGTGCCAGCAGCCACCTCAGCGGGAGCTCCTACGAGCAGTACTTC
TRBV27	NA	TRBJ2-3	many	CASSLFGQITDTQYF	TGTGCCAGCAGTTTATTCGGGCAGATCACAGATACGCAGTATTTT
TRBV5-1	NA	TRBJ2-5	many	CASSLGRGQETQYF	TGCGCCAGCAGCTTGGGGCGCGGGCAAGAGACCCAGTACTTC
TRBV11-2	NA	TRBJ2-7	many	CASSLESGRYEQYF	TGTGCCAGCAGCTTAGAATCGGGACGGTACGAGCAGTACTTC
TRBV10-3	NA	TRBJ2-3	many	CAISEGLAGAYQPDTQYF	TGTGCCATCAGTGAGGGTCTGGCGGGGGCCTATCAGCCAGATACGCAGTATTTT
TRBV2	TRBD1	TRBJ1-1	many	CASSPDRGNTEAFF	TGTGCCAGCAGTCCGGACAGGGGGAACACTGAAGCTTTCTTT
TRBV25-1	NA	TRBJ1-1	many	CASSENRATLGTEAFF	TGTGCCAGCAGTGAAAACCGCGCGACTTTAGGCACTGAAGCTTTCTTT
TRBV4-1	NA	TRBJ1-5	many	CASSQDRQEPNQPQHF	TGCGCCAGCAGCCAAGATCGGCAGGAGCCCAATCAGCCCCAGCATTTT
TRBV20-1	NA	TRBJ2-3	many	CSARDVDTDTQYF	TGCAGTGCTAGAGATGTCGACACAGATACGCAGTATTTT
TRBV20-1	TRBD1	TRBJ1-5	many	CSARDSAGTGVPQPQHF	TGCAGTGCTAGAGACTCCGCCGGGACAGGGGTGCCTCAGCCCCAGCATTTT
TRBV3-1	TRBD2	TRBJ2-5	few	CASSLWTSGGEETQYF	TGTGCCAGCAGCCTCTGGACTAGCGGAGGAGAAGAGACCCAGTACTTC